This T cell receptor beta chain was identified in a study of response to subunit inactivated influenza vaccine. Findings of the study overall: After each seasonal influenza vaccination, few new T cells are recruited, the authors suggested.

This clonotype was detected only a few times. Its antigen is undetermined. The CDR3 extends over 17 amino acids. From germline, CDR1 is SGHTA and CDR2 FQGNSA. Losses at the gene ends were 1 base for V and 0 bases for J; bases not matched to a gene: 2. TCRdb re-derived calls from the RT-PCR reads in MiXCR, one entry per CDR3 protein. The repertoire holds approximately 230,000 distinct CDR3 sequences, with 12% as singletons. This clonotype originated in a man in his fifties who received an inactivated influenza vaccine. Sequenced here: non-naive T cells sorted from PBMCs, sampled around 15 days before vaccination. This rearrangement joins TRBV7-2 to TRBJ2-6, with TRBD2 matching 8 bases. This chain's CDR3 is CASSLVAGFSGANVLTF. Written as DNA, the CDR3 is TGTGCCAGCAGCTTAGTAGCGGGGTTCTCTGGGGCCAACGTCCTGACTTTC. Supplemented by reference TRBV7-2 and TRBJ2-6, the full variable domain reads GAGVSQSPSNKVTEKGKDVELRCDPISGHTALYWYRQSLGQGLEFLIYFQGNSAPDKSGLPSDRFSAERTGGSVSTLTIQRTQQEDSAVYLCASSLVAGFSGANVLTFGAGSRLTVL.